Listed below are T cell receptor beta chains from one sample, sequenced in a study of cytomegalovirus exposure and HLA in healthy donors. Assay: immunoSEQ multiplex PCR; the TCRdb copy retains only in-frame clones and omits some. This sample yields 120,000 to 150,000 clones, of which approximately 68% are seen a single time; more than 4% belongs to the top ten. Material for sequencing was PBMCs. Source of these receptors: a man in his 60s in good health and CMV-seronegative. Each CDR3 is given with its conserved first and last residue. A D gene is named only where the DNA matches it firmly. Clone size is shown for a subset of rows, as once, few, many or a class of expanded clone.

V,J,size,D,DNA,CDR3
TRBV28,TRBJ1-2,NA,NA,TGTGCCAGCATCCAGGAGGGGAAGGGACCCACTAACTATGGCTACACCTTC,CASIQEGKGPTNYGYTF
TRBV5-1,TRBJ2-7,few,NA,TGCGCCAGCAGCACGGACAGTGAATACGAGCAGTACTTC,CASSTDSEYEQYF
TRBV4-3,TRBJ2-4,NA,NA,TGCGCCAGCAGCCAGAATTCGGCAGCGGGAAACATTCAGTACTTC,CASSQNSAAGNIQYF
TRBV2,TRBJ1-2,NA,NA,TGTGCCAGCAGTGAAGCGCGGGGCTATGGCTACACCTTC,CASSEARGYGYTF
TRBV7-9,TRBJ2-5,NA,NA,TGTGCCAGCAGCCCGAAGGCCCGACTTCAAGAGACCCAGTACTTC,CASSPKARLQETQYF
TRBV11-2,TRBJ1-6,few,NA,TGTGCCAGCAGCTTAATTGGGACTACCTCAAGTCACCTCCACTTT,CASSLIGTTSSHLHF
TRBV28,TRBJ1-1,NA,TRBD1,TGTGCCAGCAGTTTATTACAGGGGGCGCAGCGGACGGAAGCTTTCTTT,CASSLLQGAQRTEAFF
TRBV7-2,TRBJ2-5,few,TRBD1,TGTGCCAGCAGCTTAGGCACAGGGGGGGAGACCCAGTACTTC,CASSLGTGGETQYF
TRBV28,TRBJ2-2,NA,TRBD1,TGTGCCAGCAGCACCGACCGGGACAGGTACACCGGGGAGCTGTTTTTT,CASSTDRDRYTGELFF
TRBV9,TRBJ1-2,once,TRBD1,TGTGCCAGCACCGGGGGTGGACAGGGCGGAGACTACACCTTC,CASTGGGQGGDYTF
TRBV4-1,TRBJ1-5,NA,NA,TGCGCCAGCAGCCAAGTTGGGAGGGAGCCCCAGCATTTT,CASSQVGREPQHF
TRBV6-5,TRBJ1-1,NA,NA,TGTGCCAGCAGTTACTCGACAGCGAACACTGAAGCTTTCTTT,CASSYSTANTEAFF
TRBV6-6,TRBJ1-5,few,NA,TGTGCCAGCAGTTACTCAGCCCAGCCCCAGCATTTT,CASSYSAQPQHF
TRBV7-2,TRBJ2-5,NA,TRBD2,TGTGCCAGCAGCGAGACTAGCGGGCGTCCGGACACCCAGTACTTC,CASSETSGRPDTQYF
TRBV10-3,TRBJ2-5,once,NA,TGTGCCATCAGTGAGCCGGACACCCAAGAGACCCAGTACTTC,CAISEPDTQETQYF
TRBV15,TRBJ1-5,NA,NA,TGTGCCACCAGCAGAGATCACGGCAGGGGAAGCAATCAGCCCCAGCATTTT,CATSRDHGRGSNQPQHF
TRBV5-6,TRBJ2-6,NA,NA,TGTGCCAGCAGCCCTCCGGGCTCTGGGGCCAACGTCCTGACTTTC,CASSPPGSGANVLTF
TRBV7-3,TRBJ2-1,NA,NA,TGTGCCAGCAGCGCCCAGGGTGCCTACGACAATGAGCAGTTCTTC,CASSAQGAYDNEQFF
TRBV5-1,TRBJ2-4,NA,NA,TGCGCCAGCAGTCGGACAGGGGTAGGACTAGCGGACATTCAGTACTTC,CASSRTGVGLADIQYF
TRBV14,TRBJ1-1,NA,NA,TGTGCCAGCAGCCGCCGTCCCCAGGGGGAAGCTTTCTTT,CASSRRPQGEAFF
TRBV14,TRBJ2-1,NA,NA,TGTGCCAGCAGCCTCCCGGGATGGGACAATGAGCAGTTCTTC,CASSLPGWDNEQFF
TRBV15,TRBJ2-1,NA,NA,TGTGCCACCAGCAAGGCGGGATCGTCCTACAATGAGCAGTTCTTC,CATSKAGSSYNEQFF
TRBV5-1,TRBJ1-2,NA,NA,TGCGCCAGCAGCTCACAGGGTAGTGGCTACACCTTC,CASSSQGSGYTF
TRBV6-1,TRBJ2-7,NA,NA,TGTGCCAGCAGTGAAGACTCCGTCTACGAGCAGTACTTC,CASSEDSVYEQYF